These 31 T cell receptor beta chains were all obtained from the same sample, sequenced in a study of blood T cell repertoires in COVID-19. The protocol was immunoSEQ multiplex PCR, while the TCRdb copy is restricted to in-frame clones and leaves out a portion. This sample yields more than 95,000 clones, of which around 81% are seen a single time; 17% belongs to the top ten. Sequencing was performed on peripheral blood. These receptors were obtained from a man aged 25-40 years with COVID-19, enrolled during active disease.

The chain joins TRBV11-2 to TRBJ2-3, with TRBD2 identical over 12 bases. There are 18 residues in the CDR3. Germline V lookup: CDR1 SGHAT, CDR2 FQNNGV. Trimming at V came to 4 bases and at J to 5 bases, leaving 13 bases not matched to a gene. The CDR3 sequence: CASSSALGLAGMGDTQYF. Here the CDR3 DNA reads TGTGCCAGCAGCTCCGCCCTGGGACTAGCGGGCATGGGAGATACGCAGTATTTT.

The rearrangement joins TRBV2 to TRBJ2-2; 7 bases are a match to TRBD2. Germline CDR1 is SNHLY and CDR2 is FYNNEI. With V trimmed by 10 bases and J by 6 bases, 14 bases remained unmatched. The CDR3 is made up of 15 amino acids. CDR3 nucleotide sequence: TGTGCCACCAAAGTCGGACTAGTCTCTGCCGGGGAGCTGTTTTTT. Protein sequence: CATKVGLVSAGELFF.

The V and J genes are TRBV5-1 and TRBJ2-3; 9 bases are a match to TRBD1. The CDR3 contains 15 residues. Germline V gene data show CDR1 as SGHRS and CDR2 as YFSETQ. The J segment lost 2 bases and the V segment lost 2 bases, leaving 3 bases of the junction unmatched. CDR3 protein: CASSFWDRATDTQYF. DNA for the CDR3: TGCGCCAGCAGCTTTTGGGACAGGGCCACAGATACGCAGTATTTT.

The CDR3 here is CASSQTGVYGYTF. Written as DNA, the CDR3 is TGCGCCAGCAGCCAGACAGGGGTCTATGGCTACACCTTC. The chain combines TRBV5-1 with TRBJ1-2; 8 bases align to TRBD1. This CDR3 is built from 13 residues. V lost 4 bases, J lost 4 bases, and 3 bases stayed unmatched. Germline CDR1 is SGHRS and CDR2 is YFSETQ.

The chain recombines TRBV28 with TRBJ1-2, with 8 bases fitting TRBD1. This CDR3 spans 13 amino acids. The ends lost 5 bases at V and 8 bases at J; junction bases unmatched: 7. Germline V CDR1 and CDR2: MDHEN, SYDVKM. The CDR3 nucleotides are TGTGCCAGCAGTGCACAACAGGGGGGCGGCTACACCTTC. Protein sequence: CASSAQQGGGYTF.

This chain links TRBV4-3 with TRBJ1-4, with TRBD1 matching 8 bases. Germline CDR1 and CDR2: LGHNA and YSLEER. With V trimmed by 1 base and J by 8 bases, 9 bases remained unmatched. This CDR3 region has 16 residues. The DNA for the CDR3 is TGCGCCAGCAGCCAAGGGTTAGGACAGGGAGCCGAAAAACTGTTTTTT. The encoded protein is CASSQGLGQGAEKLFF.

J is TRBJ2-1 and V is TRBV5-1; D possibly corresponds to TRBD2 (7 bases). V was cut by 0 bases and J by 0 bases, with 13 bases left in between. The germline V gene has CDR1 SGHRS and CDR2 YFSETQ. The CDR3 has 17 residues. CDR3 loop: CASSLGGGTLSYNEQFF. The CDR3 nucleotides are TGCGCCAGCAGCTTGGGGGGAGGGACACTCTCCTACAATGAGCAGTTCTTC.

The J gene is TRBJ2-2, the V gene TRBV11-2, with TRBD1 matching over 7 bases. Germline V gene data show CDR1 as SGHAT and CDR2 as FQNNGV. This CDR3 is 18 amino acids long. J was trimmed by 1 base and V by 2 bases; bases with no gene match: 10. CDR3 sequence: CASSLFRGSFRNTGELFF. The CDR3 DNA follows: TGTGCCAGCAGCTTATTCAGGGGGAGTTTTAGGAACACCGGGGAGCTGTTTTTT.

The J gene is TRBJ1-1, the V gene TRBV7-8; D gene unclear. V lost 5 bases, J lost 6 bases, and 19 bases lay in between. This CDR3 comprises 15 residues. Looked up from germline, CDR1 is SGHVS and CDR2 is FQNEAQ. The CDR3 DNA is TGTGCCAGCAGCCTCTTTAGTGAGGGAAGGCCTGAAGCTTTCTTT. It yields the protein CASSLFSEGRPEAFF.

This clone came up a few times. The CDR3 region has the DNA TGTGCCAGCTCACCCGGGGGAACGACTGAAGCTTTCTTT. Its protein product is CASSPGGTTEAFF. The genes are TRBV18 and TRBJ1-1; possibly TRBD1 for D (5 bases). The CDR3 has 13 residues. With 3 bases removed from V and 5 bases from J, the gap between germline ends came to 10 bases. CDR1 and CDR2 (germline): KGHSH, LQKENI.

This sequence joins TRBV11-3 and TRBJ2-7; D is ambiguous. Trimming took off 0 bases at V and 3 bases at J, with 6 bases between the two ends. From germline, CDR1 is SGHNT and CDR2 YENEEA. The CDR3 covers 13 residues. The CDR3 DNA reads as TGTGCCAGCAGCTTAGATTTCGGCTACGAGCAGTACTTC. This gives the protein CASSLDFGYEQYF. Based on the CDR3 plus reference TRBV11-3 and TRBJ2-7, the full variable domain is EAGVVQSPRYKIIEKKQPVAFWCNPISGHNTLYWYLQNLGQGPELLIRYENEEAVDDSQLPKDRFSAERLKGVDSTLKIQPAELGDSAVYLCASSLDFGYEQYFGPGTRLTVT.

The V call is TRBV28, the J call TRBJ1-2, with 9 bases aligning to TRBD1. The CDR3 spans 16 residues. V lost 3 bases and J lost 5; bases outside the gene matches: 10. Per the germline V gene, CDR1 is MDHEN and CDR2 is SYDVKM. The CDR3 DNA sequence: TGTGCCAGCAGTTTGTTGGTGGGACAGGGAATGTATGGCTACACCTTC. Translated, it gives CASSLLVGQGMYGYTF.

The gene calls are TRBV30 and TRBJ2-7, with a weak D call TRBD2 (7 bases). Trimming cost V 4 bases and J 4 bases, with 23 bases left between them. Germline V gene data show CDR1 as GTSNPN and CDR2 as SVGIG (reference sequence). The CDR3 runs to 16 residues. In nucleotides, the CDR3 is TGTGCCTGGACCCCAGGGGAGGGTCAGAATCTTTACGAGCAGTACTTC. Translation: CAWTPGEGQNLYEQYF.

The chain combines TRBV18 with TRBJ2-1; D perhaps matches TRBD2 (5 bases). Trimming pared 6 bases from V and 3 bases from J, leaving 15 bases between. This CDR3 has 15 residues. Germline V lookup: CDR1 KGHSH, CDR2 LQKENI. The CDR3 DNA reads as TGTGCCAGCTCCCCCTTGGGAGACTACTACAATGAGCAGTTCTTC. Translating it yields CASSPLGDYYNEQFF.

The chain uses TRBV29-1 and TRBJ1-1; D is unclear. Germline V gene data show CDR1 as SQVTM and CDR2 as ANQGSEA. The germline V and J ends were trimmed by 4 bases and 0 bases, with 15 bases remaining between them. The CDR3 covers 15 residues. This CDR3 reads CSVVLPRVLNTEAFF. The CDR3 nucleotides are TGCAGCGTTGTCCTCCCCCGGGTTTTGAACACTGAAGCTTTCTTT.

The chain links TRBV28 to TRBJ2-7; TRBD1 agrees at 10 bases. CDR3 size: 15 residues. Germline assignment: CDR1 MDHEN and CDR2 SYDVKM. The V gene end was trimmed by 0 bases and the J gene end by 6 bases; junction bases not matched to a gene: 5. The CDR3: CASSLCGTGDCEQYF. As DNA, the CDR3 is TGTGCCAGCAGTTTATGCGGGACAGGGGACTGCGAGCAGTACTTC. Together with reference TRBV28 and TRBJ2-7, the CDR3 gives the full variable domain: DVKVTQSSRYLVKRTGEKVFLECVQDMDHENMFWYRQDPGLGLRLIYFSYDVKMKEKGDIPEGYSVSREKKERFSLILESASTNQTSMYLCASSLCGTGDCEQYFGPGTRLTVT.

This clone was found a few times. This chain joins TRBV6-5 and TRBJ2-6; D is ambiguous. Trimming pared 10 bases from V and 3 bases from J, leaving 10 bases between. The germline gives CDR1 MNHEY, CDR2 SVGAGI. This CDR3 is 13 amino acids long. CDR3 DNA: TGTGCCACGCAGGTAGTTGGGGCCAACGTCCTGACTTTC. Translating it yields CATQVVGANVLTF.

The gene calls are TRBV11-2 and TRBJ1-6; D remains unclear. With 6 bases removed from V and 5 bases from J, the gap between germline ends came to 14 bases. CDR1 is SGHAT and CDR2 is FQNNGV in the germline V gene. The CDR3 runs 15 residues. Here the CDR3 reads CASRIPGKNNSPLHF. CDR3 nucleotides: TGTGCCAGCAGAATTCCGGGAAAGAATAATTCACCCCTCCACTTT.

This sequence joins TRBV12-3 or TRBV12-4 and TRBJ1-4, with D perhaps TRBD1 (5 bases). Trimming left V 8 bases short and J 8 bases short, with 6 bases between. The CDR3 has 10 residues. The CDR3, as DNA: TGTGCCAGCGGGGGGGAAAAACTGTTTTTT. This gives the protein CASGGEKLFF.

The rearrangement joins TRBV2 to TRBJ1-2; a possible D gene is TRBD1 (6 bases). The CDR3 has 15 residues. V dropped 6 bases and J dropped 4 bases, with 18 bases sitting between them. From germline, CDR1 is SNHLY and CDR2 FYNNEI. The CDR3 loop is CASRLTRDIAYGYTF. The CDR3 region has the DNA TGTGCCAGCAGACTAACCCGGGACATTGCCTATGGCTACACCTTC.

The chain links TRBV19 to TRBJ1-6; unclear D gene. There are 12 residues in the CDR3. Trimming stripped 5 bases from V and 9 bases from J, with 8 bases between. CDR1 is LNHDA and CDR2 is SQIVND in the germline V gene (reference sequence). Here the CDR3 reads CASSFRSSPLHF. As DNA, the CDR3 is TGTGCCAGTAGTTTTCGGTCTTCACCCCTCCACTTT.

The chain has TRBV29-1 and TRBJ2-7; D might be TRBD1 (5 bases). The CDR3 length is 13 residues. The germline gives CDR1 SQVTM, CDR2 ANQGSEA. Trimming shortened V by 6 bases and J by 1 base, and 13 bases separated the two germline ends. The CDR3 reads CSVRRTGSYEQYF. DNA for the CDR3: TGCAGCGTCCGAAGAACAGGTTCCTACGAGCAGTACTTC.

The chain couples TRBV6-2 or TRBV6-3 to TRBJ2-1, with D hard to call. This CDR3 spans 13 amino acids. Trimming removed 2 bases from V and 9 bases from J, with 11 bases in between. Germline CDR1 is MNHEY and CDR2 is SVGEGT. CDR3 coding DNA: TGTGCCAGCAGTTACGGGCCGGCCAGTGAGCAGTTCTTC. This codes for CASSYGPASEQFF.

This clone was picked up one time. The gene calls are TRBV27 and TRBJ1-1; 8 positions agree with TRBD1. The CDR3 length is 16 residues. Germline-derived CDR1 and CDR2 are MNHEY and SMNVEV (reference sequence). J gave up 4 bases and V 3 bases, and 10 bases lay outside the gene matches. The CDR3 DNA reads as TGTGCCAGCAGTTTGCTAACAGGGGGACGGGGCACTGAAGCTTTCTTT. It specifies CASSLLTGGRGTEAFF.

J is TRBJ1-4 and V is TRBV6-5; tentatively, D is TRBD1 (5 bases). Germline V lookup: CDR1 MNHEY, CDR2 SVGAGI. The CDR3 contains 14 residues. With 7 bases removed from V and 4 bases from J, the gap between germline ends came to 13 bases. CDR3 residues: CASTGGAGNEKLFF. The CDR3 DNA reads as TGTGCCAGCACAGGCGGGGCCGGTAATGAAAAACTGTTTTTT.

This clone was seen a few times. The genes are TRBV20-1 and TRBJ1-6; D call uncertain. Germline CDR1 is DFQATT and CDR2 is SNEGSKA (reference sequence). The CDR3 has 14 amino acids. Deletions cut 4 bases from V and 9 bases from J, with 16 bases between. CDR3: CSANERTGSSPLHF. CDR3 coding DNA: TGCAGTGCTAATGAAAGGACGGGGAGTTCACCCCTCCACTTT.

The rearrangement uses TRBV11-3 and TRBJ2-3; TRBD1 might be the D (5 bases). The CDR3 is made up of 14 amino acids. Looked up from germline, CDR1 is SGHNT and CDR2 is YENEEA. V was clipped by 7 bases and J by 2 bases, with 13 bases between them. CDR3 DNA: TGTGCCAGCACCCAGGGCTACCTCACAGATACGCAGTATTTT. It codes for CASTQGYLTDTQYF. Supplemented by reference TRBV11-3 and TRBJ2-3, the full variable domain reads EAGVVQSPRYKIIEKKQPVAFWCNPISGHNTLYWYLQNLGQGPELLIRYENEEAVDDSQLPKDRFSAERLKGVDSTLKIQPAELGDSAVYLCASTQGYLTDTQYFGPGTRLTVL.

This sequence joins TRBV2 and TRBJ2-1, with TRBD2 identical over 13 bases. Per germline, CDR1 SNHLY and CDR2 FYNNEI. Unmatched junction bases numbered 13, after V lost 6 bases and J lost 5 bases. This CDR3 is 18 amino acids long. The CDR3, as DNA: TGTGCCAGCAGCCCGGGACTAGCGGGACTTATTTCGAACAATGAGCAGTTCTTC. It is translated as CASSPGLAGLISNNEQFF.

The gene calls are TRBV2 and TRBJ2-1; D is perhaps TRBD1 (6 bases). The CDR3 sequence is 15 residues long. With 6 bases removed from V and 5 bases from J, the gap between germline ends came to 17 bases. Germline CDR1 reads SNHLY; CDR2 reads FYNNEI. The CDR3 spells CASRLGRGPHNEQFF. DNA for the CDR3: TGTGCCAGCAGACTCGGCAGGGGTCCACACAATGAGCAGTTCTTC.

This chain uses TRBV3-1 (or the pseudogene TRBV3-2) with TRBJ2-7; D not certain. This CDR3 has 12 amino acids. Trimming shortened V by 1 base and J by 4 bases, and 5 bases separated the two germline ends. Germline V gene lookup returns CDR1 LGHDT and CDR2 YNNKEL (reference sequence). This CDR3 is CASSQAEYEQYF. The CDR3 coding sequence is TGTGCCAGCAGCCAAGCCGAGTACGAGCAGTACTTC.

Concerning this clone: Germline is not matched at one junction end, which may reflect a read error. The chain uses TRBV9 and TRBJ1-2; a weak D match, TRBD1 (6 bases). Germline-derived CDR1 and CDR2 are SGDLS and YYNGEE. The length of the CDR3 is 15 residues. CDR3 sequence: CASSAESQGWYGHTF. In DNA, the CDR3 is TGTGCCAGCAGCGCGGAGTCTCAGGGGTGGTATGGCCACACCTTC.